Shown below are 30 T cell receptor beta chains from a single sample sequenced in a study of cytomegalovirus exposure and HLA in healthy donors (TCRdb year 2017). The library came from the immunoSEQ multiplex PCR assay. A mixture of 60 forward primers for TCR Vbeta segments and 13 reverse primers for TCR Jbeta segments was used in the multiplex PCR. The source is immuneACCESS, and TCRdb retained only in-frame sequences with V and J called. Part of the clones is not carried over; for the studies checked, unresolved V genes explain less than half of this, and the remainder is unexplained. This sample gives about 62,000 clones in total; just under 75% of them show up just once. Under 6% of the sample rests with the top ten. The sample consisted of PBMCs. The receptor source for this set is a woman aged 25-40 years in good health and CMV-seronegative.

Only a few counts were recorded for this clone. The chain joins TRBV11-1 to TRBJ2-2; 8 bases are shared with TRBD1. J lost 1 base, V lost 6 bases, and 7 bases had no gene match. The CDR3 length is 16 residues. Germline V gene sequence: CDR1 SGHAT, CDR2 FQDESV (reference sequence). In nucleotides, the CDR3 is TGTGCCAGCAGTCGGACAGGGTTCTTGAACACCGGGGAGCTGTTTTTT. It encodes CASSRTGFLNTGELFF.

The chain uses TRBV11-2 and TRBJ2-1; 12 bases are shared with TRBD2. The germline V gene encodes CDR1 SGHAT and CDR2 FQNNGV. Germline trimming cut 4 bases from V and 1 base from J; bases unmatched to any gene: 8. The CDR3 runs to 18 residues. The CDR3 nucleotides read TGTGCCAGCAGCTCTAGCGGGAGGGCTCTCGAGTCCTACAATGAGCAGTTCTTC. Translation gives CASSSSGRALESYNEQFF.

The chain couples TRBV6-4 to TRBJ2-3, with D possibly being TRBD2 (5 bases). The V gene's germline CDR1 is MRHNA and CDR2 SNTAGT. V was trimmed by 7 bases and J by 0 bases, leaving 8 bases between them. The CDR3 totals 13 residues. DNA of the CDR3: TGTGCCAGCAAAAGCGGTAGCACAGATACGCAGTATTTT. Its protein is CASKSGSTDTQYF.

The rearrangement joins TRBV7-8 to TRBJ2-3, with TRBD1 as a possible D gene (5 bases). Germline lookup yields CDR1 SGHVS and CDR2 FQNEAQ. Trimming shortened V by 1 base and J by 1 base, and 15 bases separated the two germline ends. The CDR3 totals 17 residues. CDR3 sequence reads: CASSLGGTLAGTDTQYF. CDR3 nucleotide sequence: TGTGCCAGCAGCTTAGGGGGCACACTTGCGGGCACAGATACGCAGTATTTT.

J is TRBJ2-7 and V is TRBV7-8; TRBD2 aligns across 13 bases. The junction had 6 bases not matched to a gene; V was cut back by 5 bases and J by 5 bases. This CDR3 has 15 residues. Germline V gene data show CDR1 as SGHVS and CDR2 as FQNEAQ. CDR3 nucleotides: TGTGCCAGCAGCCATCGGACTAGCGGGAGCAACGAGCAGTACGTC. This sequence encodes CASSHRTSGSNEQYV.

On this clone itself: One end of the junction is discordant with germline, which a read error may explain. The chain carries TRBV5-1 and TRBJ2-7; the match to TRBD2 covers 7 bases. Germline V gene data show CDR1 as SGHRS and CDR2 as YFSETQ. This CDR3 is built from 11 residues. The CDR3 loop is CASRGEGLWNF. The CDR3 DNA sequence: TGCGCCAGCAGGGGGGAGGGCCTCTGGAACTTC.

The chain couples TRBV7-8 to TRBJ2-7, with a weak D call TRBD2 (6 bases). Germline lookup yields CDR1 SGHVS and CDR2 FQNEAQ. The ends were cut back, 5 bases at V and 3 bases at J, with 11 bases in the middle. CDR3 length equals 13 residues. CDR3 sequence (DNA): TGTGCCAGCAGCCGCACTAGCAACTACGAGCAGTACGTC. It is translated as CASSRTSNYEQYV.

The gene calls are TRBV2 and TRBJ1-5; 7 bases line up with TRBD1. J lost 4 bases, V lost 6 bases, and 15 bases had no gene match. This CDR3 is built from 17 residues. CDR1 SNHLY and CDR2 FYNNEI come from the germline V gene. The chain's CDR3 is CASSPTRGGSGNQPQHF. CDR3 sequence (DNA): TGTGCCAGCAGCCCTACTCGAGGGGGCTCGGGAAATCAGCCCCAGCATTTT.

There are a few counts of this clone. The rearrangement joins TRBV6-5 to TRBJ2-3; the D gene is possibly TRBD1 (6 bases). The V end lost 7 bases, the J end lost 3 bases, and 14 bases lay between the germline ends. The CDR3 contains 14 residues. Germline V gene lookup returns CDR1 MNHEY and CDR2 SVGAGI. The CDR3 DNA is TGTGCCAGCAAAAGGGGGAAGGGGACAGATACGCAGTATTTT. It yields the protein CASKRGKGTDTQYF.

The J gene is TRBJ1-5, the V gene TRBV7-9; 7 bases line up with TRBD1. This CDR3 is built from 17 residues. V shed 5 bases, J shed 4 bases, and the junction held 14 bases outside the gene matches. The germline CDR1 and CDR2 sequences are SEHNR and FQNEAQ (reference sequence). CDR3 nucleotide sequence: TGTGCCAGCAGCGCATCCTTCGACAGGGCCCCTAATCAGCCCCAGCATTTT. Translated, it gives CASSASFDRAPNQPQHF.

The chain uses TRBV27 and TRBJ2-7, with TRBD1 matching 7 bases. This CDR3 contains 14 residues. Germline lookup yields CDR1 MNHEY and CDR2 SMNVEV (reference sequence). After removal of 8 bases from V and 4 bases from J, the junction contained 11 bases not matched to a gene. The CDR3 sequence: CASGDRGRQYEQYF. The CDR3 DNA is TGTGCCAGCGGGGACAGAGGGAGACAGTACGAGCAGTACTTC.

The chain couples TRBV6-5 to TRBJ2-7, with 8 bases matching TRBD1. Germline V CDR1 and CDR2: MNHEY, SVGAGI. This CDR3 region has 15 residues. V was clipped by 4 bases and J by 0 bases; unmatched bases: 5. The chain's CDR3 is CASSFGTGRSYEQYV. CDR3 coding DNA: TGTGCCAGCAGTTTCGGGACAGGCCGCTCCTACGAGCAGTACGTC.

The chain uses TRBV2 and TRBJ1-6; TRBD1 is a possible D gene (6 bases). The germline V gene has CDR1 SNHLY and CDR2 FYNNEI. The CDR3 is 14 amino acids. V lost 8 bases and J 7 bases, leaving 15 bases between the germline ends. The CDR3: CASGFDRRNSPLHF. CDR3 coding DNA: TGTGCCAGCGGCTTCGACAGGAGGAATTCACCCCTCCACTTT.

This sequence joins TRBV28 and TRBJ1-3; no clear D gene. V lost 1 base to trimming and J lost 1 base, with 2 bases between them. The CDR3 sequence is 13 residues long. From germline, CDR1 is MDHEN and CDR2 SYDVKM. The CDR3 nucleotides are TGTGCCAGCAGTTTATTATCTGGAAACACCATATATTTT. Translating it yields CASSLLSGNTIYF.

This sequence joins TRBV19 and TRBJ1-1; D is possibly TRBD1 (6 bases). The V end lost 1 base, the J end lost 3 bases, and 12 bases lay between the germline ends. The CDR3 loop spans 15 amino acids. Germline loops: CDR1 LNHDA, CDR2 SQIVND (reference sequence). The CDR3 reads CASSIVGQSYTEAFF. The CDR3, as DNA: TGTGCCAGTAGTATAGTTGGACAGTCGTACACTGAAGCTTTCTTT.

This chain connects TRBV5-4 to TRBJ1-2; D gene unclear. V was shortened by 1 base and J by 1 base, with 8 bases between the two germline ends. The germline gives CDR1 SGHNT, CDR2 YYREEE (reference sequence). There are 14 residues in the CDR3. Here the CDR3 reads CASSLSHGNYGYTF. The CDR3 nucleotides are TGTGCCAGCAGCTTGTCCCACGGTAACTATGGCTACACCTTC.

Notes on this clone: The CDR3 ends on some other residue instead of the conserved phenylalanine or tryptophan, so this is likely a read error. The chain carries TRBV5-1 and TRBJ1-2; D perhaps matches TRBD1 (6 bases). Trimming cost V 0 bases and J 6 bases, with 6 bases left between them. This CDR3 spans 12 amino acids. CDR1 is SGHRS and CDR2 is YFSETQ in the germline V gene. In nucleotides, the CDR3 is TGCGCCAGCAGCTTGGACAGGGATGGCTACACCCTC. Translation: CASSLDRDGYTL.

The chain combines TRBV4-3 with TRBJ1-2, with a tentative D call TRBD1 (5 bases). This CDR3 region has 14 residues. Between the trimmed V and J ends, which lost 3 bases and 2 bases, there was a span of 10 bases. Germline V gene lookup returns CDR1 LGHNA and CDR2 YSLEER. The CDR3 protein is CASSQDPGNYGYTF. The CDR3 region has the DNA TGCGCCAGCAGCCAGGACCCAGGGAACTATGGCTACACCTTC.

The chain links TRBV10-2 to TRBJ2-7; D gene ambiguous. This CDR3 has 12 amino acids. Trimming removed 3 bases at V and 2 bases at J, with 5 bases between. Germline V CDR1 and CDR2: WSHSY, SAAADI. The CDR3 region has the DNA TGCGCCAGCAGTGACCCTACCTACGAGCAGTACTTC. It encodes CASSDPTYEQYF.

This clone showed up just a few times. V gene TRBV28 combines with J gene TRBJ2-2; 7 nucleotides match TRBD2. CDR3 size: 15 residues. CDR1 and CDR2 from the germline V gene are MDHEN and SYDVKM. V was clipped by 2 bases and J by 0 bases; unmatched bases: 0. The CDR3 reads CASSLLAANTGELFF. The CDR3 nucleotides are TGTGCCAGCAGTTTACTAGCGGCGAACACCGGGGAGCTGTTTTTT.

V is TRBV23-1 and J is TRBJ2-3; D unresolved. TRBV23-1 is placed among ORFs of uncertain function. The V and J ends lost 4 bases and 4 bases respectively, with 3 bases between them. The length of the CDR3 is 11 residues. CDR3 nucleotides: TGCGCCAGCAGTCGCGCAGATACGCAGTATTTT. It yields the protein CASSRADTQYF.

The chain employs TRBV25-1 and TRBJ2-1; the match to TRBD2 covers 10 bases. The trim removed 5 bases at V and 7 bases at J, leaving 2 bases unmatched. In germline, CDR1 is MGHDK, CDR2 SYGVNS. The CDR3 sequence is 13 residues long. The CDR3 DNA follows: TGTGCCAGCAGTCAGCGGGGGGGGAATGAGCAGTTCTTC. Translated: CASSQRGGNEQFF.

The rearrangement links TRBV2 to TRBJ2-1; D may be TRBD1 (8 bases). Per the germline V gene, CDR1 is SNHLY and CDR2 is FYNNEI. This CDR3 has 16 residues. Between the trimmed V and J ends, which lost 2 bases and 7 bases, there was a span of 18 bases. CDR3 DNA sequence: TGTGCCAGCAGTGAATTGCGAGGACAGGGAGGGAATGAGCAGTTCTTC. It codes for CASSELRGQGGNEQFF.

CDR3 DNA: TGTGCCATTCAACAGTCCAAGAACACTGAAGCTTTCTTT. Its translation: CAIQQSKNTEAFF. This chain connects TRBV10-3 to TRBJ1-1; the D is unclear. Germline CDR1 reads ENHRY; CDR2 reads SYGVKD. This CDR3 has 13 residues. V lost 9 bases and J 1 base, leaving 12 bases between the germline ends.

This chain uses TRBV19 with TRBJ1-4; 7 nucleotides line up with TRBD1. Germline lookup yields CDR1 LNHDA and CDR2 SQIVND (reference sequence). V lost 5 bases, J lost 0 bases, and 3 bases stayed unmatched. This CDR3 is 15 amino acids long. CDR3 protein: CASSAGTATNEKLFF. The CDR3 region has the DNA TGTGCCAGTAGTGCCGGGACAGCAACTAATGAAAAACTGTTTTTT.

Note on this clone: At the DNA level, this CDR3 is encoded by other sequences in the same sample as well. The genes are TRBV6-1 and TRBJ1-5; no reliable D call. The germline V gene has CDR1 MNHNS and CDR2 SASEGT. Trimming took 4 bases from V and 0 from J, leaving 7 bases between them. This CDR3 has 14 amino acids. The CDR3 spells CASSVADSNQPQHF. CDR3 DNA: TGTGCCAGCAGTGTGGCAGATAGCAATCAGCCCCAGCATTTT.

The genes are TRBV27 and TRBJ2-2; D is uncertain. Trimming removed 4 bases from V and 2 bases from J, with 11 bases in between. Germline CDR1 reads MNHEY; CDR2 reads SMNVEV (reference sequence). The CDR3 is made up of 15 amino acids. The CDR3 DNA reads TGTGCCAGCAGTTCTTCCAACTATAACACCGGGGAGCTGTTTTTT. As protein: CASSSSNYNTGELFF.

This chain connects TRBV18 to TRBJ2-5; the D gene is possibly TRBD1 (6 bases). The J call is doubtful: the DNA matches TRBJ2-7 better. The CDR3 spans 16 residues. From germline, CDR1 is KGHSH and CDR2 LQKENI. CDR3 sequence: CASSPQEATGNYEQYF. Here the CDR3 DNA reads TGTGCCAGCTCACCACAGGAAGCCACAGGGAATTACGAGCAGTACTTC.

The CDR3 DNA is TGTGCCACCAGCAGATCCGGGACAGGGTTCTATCAGCCCCAGCATTTT. Translated, it gives CATSRSGTGFYQPQHF. The rearrangement uses TRBV15 and TRBJ1-5; 9 bases are a match to TRBD1. V was clipped by 2 bases and J by 5 bases; unmatched bases: 7. CDR1 LNHNV and CDR2 YYDKDF come from the germline V gene (reference sequence). The CDR3 covers 16 residues.

This clone has a single count. The V and J genes are TRBV11-1 and TRBJ1-1; the match to TRBD1 covers 8 bases. The CDR3 is 14 residues long. Trimming at V came to 2 bases and at J to 3 bases, leaving 2 bases not matched to a gene. Germline CDR1 reads SGHAT; CDR2 reads FQDESV (reference sequence). The CDR3 region has the DNA TGTGCCAGCAGCTTACCCAGGGGGCACACTGAAGCTTTCTTT. It is translated as CASSLPRGHTEAFF.